This TCR beta chain appears in the sequencing data of a study of technical replicates of blood from a handful of donors. The CDR3 length is 16 residues. V lost 4 bases to trimming and J lost 4 bases; unmatched junction nucleotides: 8. The germline gives CDR1 MNHNS, CDR2 SASEGT. Sequenced by immunoSEQ multiplex PCR; TCRdb stores in-frame clones only, minus some. This sample has some 60,000 clones, with 75% to 95% found just once. The chain links TRBV6-1 to TRBJ2-3, with 10 nucleotides matching TRBD2. This sequence originates from a human donor in good health. Some clones in this sample may be carry-over from other donors' samples. Sequencing input: PBMCs. CDR3 coding DNA: TGTGCCAGCAGTGTCGAGCGGGGGGGCGCCGCAGATACGCAGTATTTT. Translated, it gives CASSVERGGAADTQYF.